These 21 T cell receptor beta chains originate from one sample sequenced in a study of CD8+ T cells in alopecia areata. Specimens obtained from alopecia areata patients comprised lesional scalp punch biopsies and peripheral blood. TCR sequencing used cDNA made by reverse transcription of extracted RNA. Sequenced by immunoSEQ multiplex PCR; TCRdb stores in-frame clones only, minus some. The table includes about 8,900 clones, roughly three fifths detected once. The sequenced sample was skin. The receptors shown here come from a human donor with alopecia areata.

The chain combines TRBV6-5 with TRBJ1-1; unclear D gene. Germline V gives CDR1 MNHEY, CDR2 SVGAGI. CDR3 length: 14 amino acids. V dropped 0 bases and J dropped 6 bases, with 11 bases sitting between them. The CDR3 nucleotides read TGTGCCAGCAGTTACTCCGGTCGTAGGGCTGAAGCTTTCTTT. The encoded protein is CASSYSGRRAEAFF.

V usage is TRBV7-2 and J usage is TRBJ2-7; 12 nucleotides agree with TRBD2. The length of the CDR3 is 15 residues. V lost 5 bases and J lost 4; bases outside the gene matches: 6. The V gene's germline CDR1 is SGHTA and CDR2 FQGNSA. This CDR3 reads CASSPGTSGPYEQYF. The CDR3 bases are TGTGCCAGCAGCCCCGGGACTAGCGGGCCATACGAGCAGTACTTC. Filled out from reference TRBV7-2 and TRBJ2-7, the complete variable domain reads GAGVSQSPSNKVTEKGKDVELRCDPISGHTALYWYRQSLGQGLEFLIYFQGNSAPDKSGLPSDRFSAERTGGSVSTLTIQRTQQEDSAVYLCASSPGTSGPYEQYFGPGTRLTVT.

The chain couples TRBV28 to TRBJ1-5, with a possible D match to TRBD1 (6 bases). The CDR3 sequence is 17 residues long. CDR1 MDHEN and CDR2 SYDVKM come from the germline V gene. Between the trimmed V and J ends, which lost 3 bases and 7 bases, there was a span of 22 bases. CDR3 nucleotide sequence: TGTGCCAGCAGTTTTCGTCGGACAGTCTTTTTTGGCCAGCCCCAGCATTTT. It encodes CASSFRRTVFFGQPQHF.

V usage is TRBV11-2 and J usage is TRBJ2-1, with D maybe TRBD2 (5 bases). The V end was cut by 1 base, the J end by 4 bases, with 11 bases between. Germline assignment: CDR1 SGHAT and CDR2 FQNNGV. CDR3 length equals 15 residues. The CDR3 DNA follows: TGTGCCAGCAGCTTAGCGACGGGGAGTTACAATGAGCAGTTCTTC. It specifies CASSLATGSYNEQFF.

The chain uses TRBV30 and TRBJ2-5; D is unresolved. Germline V gene lookup returns CDR1 GTSNPN and CDR2 SVGIG (reference sequence). V gave up 2 bases and J gave up 3 bases, with 10 bases separating them. The CDR3 sequence is 13 residues long. The CDR3 bases are TGTGCCTGGAGTAGGAGAATAAAAGAGACCCAGTACTTC. Protein: CAWSRRIKETQYF.

This clone was counted a single time. V and J are TRBV9 and TRBJ1-1; D gene unclear. Germline CDR1 reads SGDLS; CDR2 reads YYNGEE. Trimming removed 4 bases at V and 0 bases at J, with 13 bases between. This CDR3 has 15 residues. CDR3: CASSPLASLNTEAFF. As DNA, the CDR3 is TGTGCCAGCAGCCCCCTAGCCTCTCTGAACACTGAAGCTTTCTTT.

V usage is TRBV7-2 and J usage is TRBJ1-1; TRBD1 might be the D (6 bases). V lost 2 bases to trimming and J lost 7 bases, with 11 bases between them. Germline V lookup: CDR1 SGHTA, CDR2 FQGNSA. CDR3 size: 13 residues. CDR3 in DNA: TGTGCCAGCAGCTTAAACCAGGGGTTTGAAGCTTTCTTT. Residues: CASSLNQGFEAFF.

The chain combines TRBV28 with TRBJ1-2, with D unresolved. The CDR3 is made up of 10 amino acids. Germline CDR1 reads MDHEN; CDR2 reads SYDVKM. V lost 10 bases and J lost 8, with 11 bases in between. The CDR3 is CATYLWGYTF. The CDR3 DNA reads TGTGCCACGTACCTATGGGGCTACACCTTC.

The chain is built from TRBV14 and TRBJ2-1; D call uncertain. V shed 1 base and J shed 5 bases, with 15 bases lying between them. Germline V lookup: CDR1 SGHDN, CDR2 FVKESK. The CDR3 spans 16 residues. The CDR3: CASSQGVTEAHNEQFF. The DNA for the CDR3 is TGTGCCAGCAGCCAAGGTGTCACCGAGGCCCACAATGAGCAGTTCTTC.

The chain uses TRBV7-2 and TRBJ2-1; TRBD1 is a possible D gene (6 bases). In germline, CDR1 is SGHTA, CDR2 FQGNSA. The germline V and J ends were trimmed by 3 bases and 0 bases, with 18 bases remaining between them. This CDR3 has 18 residues. The CDR3 protein is CASSFLRDTLSSYNEQFF. CDR3 nucleotide sequence: TGTGCCAGCAGCTTTCTCCGGGACACCCTGAGCTCCTACAATGAGCAGTTCTTC.

J is TRBJ2-1 and V is TRBV20-1; TRBD1 is a possible D gene (6 bases). The CDR3 totals 11 residues. Germline values: CDR1 DFQATT, CDR2 SNEGSKA (reference sequence). Trimming cost V 6 bases and J 8 bases, with 11 bases left between them. The CDR3 loop reads CSASRGYEQFF. The CDR3 DNA is TGCAGTGCGAGCAGGGGATATGAGCAGTTCTTC.

The sample holds one count of this clone. The chain has TRBV28 and TRBJ1-2, with a tentative D call TRBD1 (5 bases). The germline V gene encodes CDR1 MDHEN and CDR2 SYDVKM. The CDR3 has 16 residues. The V end lost 5 bases, the J end lost 4 bases, and 20 bases lay between the germline ends. CDR3 loop: CASSPTTIGTTYGYTF. CDR3 DNA sequence: TGTGCCAGCAGTCCAACGACAATAGGGACTACCTATGGCTACACCTTC.

The chain joins TRBV27 to TRBJ2-7, with D maybe TRBD1 (6 bases). The CDR3 has 15 residues. Per the germline V gene, CDR1 is MNHEY and CDR2 is SMNVEV (reference sequence). With 6 bases removed from V and 3 bases from J, the gap between germline ends came to 18 bases. CDR3 amino acids: CASSPIRGVNYEQYF. The CDR3 DNA reads as TGTGCCAGCAGCCCAATCAGGGGTGTCAACTACGAGCAGTACTTC.

This chain links TRBV29-1 with TRBJ1-5; D is possibly TRBD1 (5 bases). Germline-derived CDR1 and CDR2 are SQVTM and ANQGSEA. The CDR3 spans 12 residues. V dropped 4 bases and J dropped 3 bases, with 7 bases sitting between them. The CDR3 coding sequence is TGCAGCGTTGGACAGCTCAATCAGCCCCAGCATTTT. It specifies CSVGQLNQPQHF.

This chain connects TRBV4-2 to TRBJ1-5; D remains unclear. Trimming took 1 base from V and 0 from J, leaving 7 bases between them. The length of the CDR3 is 15 residues. Germline V gene sequence: CDR1 LGHNA, CDR2 YNFKEQ. In DNA form, the CDR3 reads TGTGCCAGCAGCCAAGCGCGGAATAGCAATCAGCCCCAGCATTTT. This encodes CASSQARNSNQPQHF.

This clone has just one count. The chain couples TRBV7-6 to TRBJ2-7, with a tentative D call TRBD2 (5 bases). CDR1 is SGHVS, CDR2 FNYEAQ, per germline. V was clipped by 1 base and J by 7 bases, with 11 bases between them. The CDR3 is 13 residues long. The CDR3 reads CASSLEVTGEQYF. In DNA form, the CDR3 reads TGTGCCAGCAGCTTAGAAGTTACGGGAGAGCAGTACTTC.

This clone was found a few times. This CDR3 reads CASSQVQWERYNEQFF. The CDR3 DNA reads as TGCGCCAGCAGCCAAGTACAGTGGGAGCGCTACAATGAGCAGTTCTTC. This chain joins TRBV4-3 and TRBJ2-1; TRBD2 might be the D (5 bases). Germline-derived CDR1 and CDR2 are LGHNA and YSLEER. The CDR3 sequence is 16 residues long. With 1 base removed from V and 3 bases from J, the gap between germline ends came to 13 bases.

The chain is built from TRBV9 and TRBJ2-3; no clear D. CDR3 length: 14 amino acids. Germline V lookup: CDR1 SGDLS, CDR2 YYNGEE. V lost 3 bases and J 2 bases, leaving 10 bases between the germline ends. The CDR3 loop reads CASSGPHDTDTQYF. The CDR3, as DNA: TGTGCCAGCAGCGGACCCCATGACACAGATACGCAGTATTTT.

This clone appeared a few times. Different DNA sequences within this sample yield the same CDR3. This chain links TRBV5-1 with TRBJ2-1; D is perhaps TRBD1 (6 bases). The germline V gene encodes CDR1 SGHRS and CDR2 YFSETQ. V was clipped by 0 bases and J by 5 bases, with 9 bases between them. The CDR3 has 14 residues. The CDR3 DNA reads TGCGCCAGCAGCTTGGGGCAGGGGAACAATGAGCAGTTCTTC. Translating it yields CASSLGQGNNEQFF.

The chain has TRBV29-1 and TRBJ1-2; D call uncertain. The CDR3 is 13 residues long. Trimming pared 1 base from V and 2 bases from J, leaving 8 bases between. CDR1 and CDR2 from the germline V gene are SQVTM and ANQGSEA. The CDR3 nucleotides are TGCAGCGTTGAAGGGGCGGGAAACTATGGCTACACCTTC. It translates to CSVEGAGNYGYTF.

The chain couples TRBV13 to TRBJ2-7, with no clear D. The V gene lost 5 bases and the J gene lost 1 base, with 9 bases spanning the gap. Germline V gives CDR1 PRHDT, CDR2 FYEKMQ (reference sequence). This CDR3 region has 13 residues. The CDR3 nucleotides read TGTGCCAGCAGCCAGGACGGATCCTACGAGCAGTACTTC. It specifies CASSQDGSYEQYF. Variable domain in full (rest from reference TRBV13 and TRBJ2-7): AAGVIQSPRHLIKEKRETATLKCYPIPRHDTVYWYQQGPGQDPQFLISFYEKMQSDKGSIPDRFSAQQFSDYHSELNMSSLELGDSALYFCASSQDGSYEQYFGPGTRLTVT.